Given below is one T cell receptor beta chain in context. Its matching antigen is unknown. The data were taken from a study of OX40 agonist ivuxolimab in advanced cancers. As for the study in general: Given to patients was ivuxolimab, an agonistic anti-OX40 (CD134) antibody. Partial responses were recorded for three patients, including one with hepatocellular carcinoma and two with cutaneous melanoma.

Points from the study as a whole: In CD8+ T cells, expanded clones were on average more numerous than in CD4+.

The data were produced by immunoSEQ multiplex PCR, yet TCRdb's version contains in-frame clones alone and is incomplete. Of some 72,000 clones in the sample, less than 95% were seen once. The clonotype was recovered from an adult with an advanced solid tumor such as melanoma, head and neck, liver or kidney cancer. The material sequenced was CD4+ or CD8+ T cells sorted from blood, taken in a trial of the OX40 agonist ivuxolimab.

The CDR3 nucleotides read TGTGCCAGCAGCTTAGCAGGGAACTACGAGCAGTACTTC. Protein product: CASSLAGNYEQYF. The rearrangement joins TRBV11-2 to TRBJ2-7, with D tentatively TRBD1 (5 bases). Trimming left V 1 base short and J 3 bases short, with 7 bases between. CDR3 length: 13 residues. Germline V CDR1 and CDR2: SGHAT, FQNNGV.